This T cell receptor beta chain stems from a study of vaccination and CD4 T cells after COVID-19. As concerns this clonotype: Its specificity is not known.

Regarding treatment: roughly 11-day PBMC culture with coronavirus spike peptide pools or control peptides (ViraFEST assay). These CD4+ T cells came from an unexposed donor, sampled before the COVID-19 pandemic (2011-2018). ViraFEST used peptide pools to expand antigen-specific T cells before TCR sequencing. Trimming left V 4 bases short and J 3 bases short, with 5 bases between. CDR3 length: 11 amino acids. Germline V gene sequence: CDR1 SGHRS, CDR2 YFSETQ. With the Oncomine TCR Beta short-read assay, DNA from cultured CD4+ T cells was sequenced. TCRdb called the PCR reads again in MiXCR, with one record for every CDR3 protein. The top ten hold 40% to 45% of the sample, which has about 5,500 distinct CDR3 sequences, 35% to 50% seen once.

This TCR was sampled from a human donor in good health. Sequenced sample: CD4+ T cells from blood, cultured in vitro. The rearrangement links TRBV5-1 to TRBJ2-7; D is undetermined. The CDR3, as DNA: TGCGCCAGCAGCGGTTACTACGAGCAGTACTTC. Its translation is CASSGYYEQYF.